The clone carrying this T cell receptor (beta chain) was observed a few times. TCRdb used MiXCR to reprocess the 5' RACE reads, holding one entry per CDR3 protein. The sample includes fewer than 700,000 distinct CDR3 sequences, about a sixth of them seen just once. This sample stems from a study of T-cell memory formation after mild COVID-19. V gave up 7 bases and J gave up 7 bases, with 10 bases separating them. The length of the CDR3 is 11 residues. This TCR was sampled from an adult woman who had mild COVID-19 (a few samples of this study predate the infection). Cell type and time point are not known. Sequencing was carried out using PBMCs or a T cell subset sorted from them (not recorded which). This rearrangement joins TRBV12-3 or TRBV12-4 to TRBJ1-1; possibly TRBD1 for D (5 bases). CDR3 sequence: CASTGTGEAFF. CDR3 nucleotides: TGTGCCAGCACCGGGACGGGTGAAGCTTTCTTT.